A single T cell receptor (beta chain) is shown here with its context. These data are taken from a study of tumor-infiltrating lymphocytes in oesophageal squamous cell carcinoma. TCRdb redid the calling of the PCR reads with MiXCR, one entry per CDR3 protein. The repertoire holds about 12,000 distinct CDR3 sequences, with approximately 48% as singletons. Trimming shortened V by 1 base and J by 10 bases, and 11 bases separated the two germline ends. This CDR3 contains 13 residues. Germline V CDR1 and CDR2: SGHTA, FQGTGA. Sequences were obtained from esophageal tumor tissue. The receptor was derived from a female donor with esophageal squamous cell carcinoma. The genes are TRBV7-3 and TRBJ2-1, with D unclear. This CDR3 reads CASSLNPVGEQFF. CDR3 bases: TGTGCCAGCAGCTTAAATCCCGTGGGCGAGCAGTTCTTC.